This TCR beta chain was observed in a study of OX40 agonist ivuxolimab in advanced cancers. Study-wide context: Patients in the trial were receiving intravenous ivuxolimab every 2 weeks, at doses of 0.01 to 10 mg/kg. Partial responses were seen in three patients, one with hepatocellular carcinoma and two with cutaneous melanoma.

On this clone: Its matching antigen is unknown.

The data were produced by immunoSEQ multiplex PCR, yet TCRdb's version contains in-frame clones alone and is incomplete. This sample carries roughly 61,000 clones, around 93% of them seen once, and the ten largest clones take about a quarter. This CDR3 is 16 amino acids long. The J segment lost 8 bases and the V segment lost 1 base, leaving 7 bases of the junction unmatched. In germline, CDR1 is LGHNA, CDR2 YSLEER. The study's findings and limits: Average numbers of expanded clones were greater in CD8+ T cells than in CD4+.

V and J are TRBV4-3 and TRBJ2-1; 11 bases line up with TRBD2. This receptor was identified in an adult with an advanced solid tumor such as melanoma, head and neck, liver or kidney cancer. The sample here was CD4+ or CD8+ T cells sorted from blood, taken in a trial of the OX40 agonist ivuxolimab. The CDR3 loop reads CASSQAPSGGQHEQFF. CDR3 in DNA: TGCGCCAGCAGCCAAGCCCCTAGCGGGGGGCAACATGAGCAGTTCTTC.